These 18 T cell receptor beta chains were sequenced from one sample in a study of immune reconstitution after stem cell transplant in scleroderma. TCRdb redid the calling of the RT-PCR reads with MiXCR, one entry per CDR3 protein. Of 2,000 or so distinct CDR3 sequences listed, 15% to 20% are singletons. This sample was obtained before or after autologous hematopoietic stem cell transplantation (not recorded which). The receptors here all came from a female donor with systemic sclerosis.

This clonotype was detected a few times. This chain uses TRBV6-6 with TRBJ1-4; 8 positions agree with TRBD1. This CDR3 region has 12 residues. Germline V CDR1 and CDR2: MNHNY, SVGAGI (reference sequence). V gave up 6 bases and J gave up 10 bases; unmatched junction bases: 4. CDR3 loop: CASRLGQGKLFF. CDR3 sequence (DNA): TGTGCCAGCAGGCTCGGACAGGGAAAACTGTTTTTT.

This clonotype qualifies as medium-sized. The CDR3 here is CASNGQGGNSPLHF. The CDR3 DNA reads as TGTGCCAGCAATGGGCAGGGGGGCAATTCACCCCTCCACTTT. The rearrangement joins TRBV25-1 to TRBJ1-6, with TRBD1 matching 7 bases. This CDR3 is 14 amino acids long. The germline V gene encodes CDR1 MGHDK and CDR2 SYGVNS. V lost 7 bases to trimming and J lost 7 bases; unmatched junction nucleotides: 7.

This chain joins TRBV27 and TRBJ2-7; D perhaps matches TRBD1 (6 bases). Per germline, CDR1 MNHEY and CDR2 SMNVEV (reference sequence). This CDR3 comprises 14 residues. Trimming cost V 8 bases and J 3 bases, with 17 bases left between them. The CDR3 DNA reads TGTGCCAGCCGTTGGGGGCCCGCCGTCTACGAGCAGTACTTC. This codes for CASRWGPAVYEQYF.

This sequence joins TRBV5-6 and TRBJ1-4; no clear D. Germline CDR1 is SGHDT and CDR2 is YYEEEE. With 6 bases removed from V and 0 bases from J, the gap between germline ends came to 12 bases. This CDR3 has 15 amino acids. The CDR3 here is CASTPKGSTNEKLFF. CDR3 bases: TGTGCCAGCACCCCGAAAGGTTCAACTAATGAAAAACTGTTTTTT.

This chain joins TRBV30 and TRBJ1-5; D is perhaps TRBD1 (5 bases). The CDR3 runs 15 residues. V was trimmed by 2 bases and J by 9 bases, leaving 20 bases between them. Germline V gives CDR1 GTSNPN, CDR2 SVGIG (reference sequence). For the CDR3, the DNA is TGTGCCTGGAGTCCACCGGGACGAGTGGTAGGGCCCCAGCATTTT. This encodes CAWSPPGRVVGPQHF. Full variable domain (rest looked up from reference TRBV30 and TRBJ1-5): SQTIHQWPATLVQPVGSPLSLECTVEGTSNPNLYWYRQAAGRGLQLLFYSVGIGQISSEVPQNLSASRPQDRQFILSSKKLLLSDSGFYLCAWSPPGRVVGPQHFGDGTRLSIL.

This clonotype is classed as medium-sized (0.01 to 0.1%). This chain links TRBV20-1 with TRBJ1-1; D gene uncertain. Germline lookup yields CDR1 DFQATT and CDR2 SNEGSKA (reference sequence). This CDR3 spans 15 amino acids. Trimming shortened V by 5 bases and J by 7 bases, and 23 bases separated the two germline ends. In DNA, the CDR3 is TGCAGTGCTGCAAAACTTGCAAACCGCCGGATTGAAGCTTTCTTT. It yields the protein CSAAKLANRRIEAFF.

This clonotype ranks as medium-sized. The chain links TRBV25-1 to TRBJ1-1; no definite D call. The CDR3 length is 12 residues. Germline lookup yields CDR1 MGHDK and CDR2 SYGVNS. Trimming removed 8 bases from V and 2 bases from J, with 9 bases in between. The CDR3 region is CASGEKNTEAFF. CDR3 in DNA: TGTGCCAGCGGGGAAAAAAACACTGAAGCTTTCTTT.

The CDR3 region has the DNA TGTGCCAGCAGTTTCCTATCGGGACAAGGTACTGAAGCTTTCTTT. It yields the protein CASSFLSGQGTEAFF. The chain carries TRBV6-6 and TRBJ1-1, with TRBD1 as a possible D gene (6 bases). Trimming removed 4 bases at V and 5 bases at J, with 17 bases between. CDR1 MNHNY and CDR2 SVGAGI come from the germline V gene (reference sequence). This CDR3 comprises 15 residues.

The chain couples TRBV18 to TRBJ1-5; the D is unclear. V was trimmed by 4 bases and J by 3 bases, leaving 13 bases between them. The CDR3 consists of 15 residues. Germline V gives CDR1 KGHSH, CDR2 LQKENI. CDR3: CASSQSQTNNQPQHF. The CDR3, as DNA: TGTGCCAGCTCACAAAGTCAAACGAACAATCAGCCCCAGCATTTT.

Relative to its sample, this clonotype is medium-sized (0.01 to 0.1%). This chain links TRBV12-3 or TRBV12-4 with TRBJ1-2, with D hard to call. V was pared by 5 bases and J by 7 bases, with 14 bases between. The CDR3 contains 13 residues. CDR3 protein: CASSIRANFGYTF. CDR3 bases: TGTGCCAGCAGTATCCGGGCTAATTTTGGCTACACCTTC.

This clonotype is judged medium-sized. V usage is TRBV4-2 and J usage is TRBJ1-4; D gene unclear. Trimming left V 3 bases short and J 5 bases short, with 16 bases between. CDR3 size: 16 residues. Germline V lookup: CDR1 LGHNA, CDR2 YNFKEQ. CDR3: CASSQETRGGNEKLFF. DNA of the CDR3: TGTGCCAGCAGCCAGGAGACCAGAGGTGGAAATGAAAAACTGTTTTTT.

This clonotype was seen once. The V and J genes are TRBV7-2 and TRBJ1-2; D unresolved. V was cut by 1 base and J by 5 bases, with 5 bases left in between. Germline V gene data show CDR1 as SGHTA and CDR2 as FQGNSA. CDR3 size: 12 residues. As DNA, the CDR3 is TGTGCCAGCAGCTTAGAGGAATATGGCTACACCTTC. Amino acids: CASSLEEYGYTF.

Judged by abundance, this clonotype is medium-sized (0.01 to 0.1%). V and J are TRBV10-3 and TRBJ1-1; D gene ambiguous. The length of the CDR3 is 14 residues. Trimming pared 2 bases from V and 0 bases from J, leaving 7 bases between. CDR1 is ENHRY, CDR2 SYGVKD, per germline. In DNA form, the CDR3 reads TGTGCCATCAGTGAGGGCAGTTTGAACACTGAAGCTTTCTTT. Translated: CAISEGSLNTEAFF.

The V gene is TRBV6-2 or TRBV6-3, the J gene TRBJ1-4; D call uncertain. Germline CDR1 and CDR2: MNHEY and SVGEGT. V was clipped by 7 bases and J by 3 bases, with 12 bases between them. The CDR3 is 14 amino acids. The CDR3 is CASIPAASNEKLFF. The DNA of the CDR3 is TGTGCCAGCATACCCGCGGCATCTAATGAAAAACTGTTTTTT.

By share, this clonotype counts as medium-sized. At one of its ends the junction is not consistent with the germline gene, which may arise from a read error. J is TRBJ1-1 and V is TRBV20-1, with D possibly TRBD1 on 5 matching bases. CDR1 and CDR2 (germline): DFQATT, SNEGSKA (reference sequence). The CDR3 runs to 11 residues. CDR3 loop: CSARGVGGLLF. CDR3 in DNA: TGCAGTGCTAGAGGGGTCGGGGGACTTCTATTT.

By share of the sample, this clonotype is medium-sized (0.01 to 0.1%). The gene calls are TRBV12-3 or TRBV12-4 and TRBJ2-1; TRBD1 matches 7 bases. This CDR3 is 13 amino acids long. The trim removed 2 bases at V and 15 bases at J, leaving 10 bases unmatched. The CDR3 spells CASSLTPGRGWFF. CDR3 sequence (DNA): TGTGCCAGCAGTTTAACCCCGGGCAGGGGGTGGTTCTTC.

This clonotype was recorded a few times. V gene TRBV19 combines with J gene TRBJ2-6; 8 nucleotides align to TRBD1. The CDR3 loop spans 17 amino acids. J was trimmed by 2 bases and V by 3 bases; bases with no gene match: 6. CDR1 and CDR2 (germline): LNHDA, SQIVND (reference sequence). The CDR3 nucleotides are TGTGCCAGTAGTATCTCGACAGGGGAGGCTGGGGCCAACGTCCTGACTTTC. Residues: CASSISTGEAGANVLTF.

This clonotype is termed large. In DNA, the CDR3 is TGTGCCAGCAGCTTAGGCACGGGACAGGGGATAGAGACCCAGTACTTC. It codes for CASSLGTGQGIETQYF. The rearrangement links TRBV11-2 to TRBJ2-5, with 10 bases fitting TRBD1. Germline CDR1 is SGHAT and CDR2 is FQNNGV. The CDR3 is made up of 16 amino acids. V trimming: 1 base; J trimming: 4 bases; junction bases outside the gene matches: 6.